The TCR beta chain under discussion was sequenced for a study of blood T cells in healthy people across ages. This clonotype was counted once. What it binds is not known. A second PCR, run for about 7 to 11 cycles, used a sample-barcoded 5' primer plus a J-beta primer mix. Using its own MiXCR run on the 5' RACE reads, TCRdb lists one record per CDR3 protein. This table holds 780,000 or so distinct CDR3 sequences, more than 50% found once. Study findings and constraints: A greater number of naive CD4+ cells and higher diversity distinguished long-lived donors from aged donors. From one million sequenced T cells, diversity estimates were lower bounds.

The specimen sequenced was blood. This clonotype was sampled from a man aged 35 to 55 in good health.

The CDR3 sequence: CASSKQLAGEETQYF. For the CDR3, the DNA is TGTGCCAGCAGTAAACAACTAGCGGGGGAAGAGACCCAGTACTTC. The V and J genes are TRBV6-1 and TRBJ2-5, with 11 bases identical to TRBD2. The V and J ends lost 5 bases and 3 bases, in that order; junction bases with no gene match: 5. Germline loops: CDR1 MNHNS, CDR2 SASEGT. The CDR3 spans 15 residues.